This entry lists 3 T cell receptor beta chains sequenced from one sample in a study of human T cells and chemical hapten exposure. Total RNA was extracted from unfractionated whole blood. The library gave individual cDNA molecules unique molecular identifiers. TCRdb itself ran the reads through MiXCR, one entry per CDR3 protein. The data show around 120,000 distinct CDR3 sequences, with over 7% seen just once and about 1.4% held by the top ten. The sequenced material came from whole blood. The receptors come from a human donor in good health. Some clones in this sample may be carry-over from other donors' samples.

The gene calls are TRBV19 and TRBJ2-7; 7 nucleotides line up with TRBD1. This CDR3 is built from 14 residues. From germline, CDR1 is LNHDA and CDR2 SQIVND (reference sequence). J was trimmed by 2 bases and V by 8 bases; bases with no gene match: 9. The CDR3 region is CASGQTGPTYEQYF. CDR3 DNA: TGTGCCAGTGGACAGACAGGGCCGACCTACGAGCAGTACTTC.

In its sample, this clonotype was seen a few times. V and J are TRBV7-9 and TRBJ2-7, with 8 bases lining up with TRBD1. J lost 0 bases, V lost 4 bases, and 8 bases had no gene match. The CDR3 runs to 16 residues. Germline V gene sequence: CDR1 SEHNR, CDR2 FQNEAQ (reference sequence). In nucleotides, the CDR3 is TGTGCCAGCAGCTCTCACGAGACAGGGGACTCCTACGAGCAGTACTTC. This translates into CASSSHETGDSYEQYF. Using reference TRBV7-9 and TRBJ2-7 for the parts outside the CDR3, the full variable domain is DTGVSQNPRHKITKRGQNVTFRCDPISEHNRLYWYRQTLGQGPEFLTYFQNEAQLEKSRLLSDRFSAERPKGSFSTLEIQRTEQGDSAMYLCASSSHETGDSYEQYFGPGTRLTVT.

This clonotype has ten or more counts. V is TRBV20-1 and J is TRBJ2-3; D gene unclear. Germline values: CDR1 DFQATT, CDR2 SNEGSKA (reference sequence). CDR3 length equals 12 residues. Trimming left V 1 base short and J 6 bases short, with 8 bases between. The CDR3 spells CSARVTADTQYF. CDR3 DNA: TGCAGTGCTAGAGTTACAGCGGATACGCAGTATTTT.